Presented here are 16 T cell receptor beta chains from one specimen sequenced in a study of blood T cell repertoires in COVID-19. TCRdb keeps only in-frame clones here, not all; method: immunoSEQ multiplex PCR. The sample lists 350,000 to 450,000 clones; about nine tenths were seen once. The sample was PBMCs or T cells enriched from blood (not recorded which). Every receptor here comes from a woman in her thirties who had recovered from COVID-19.

The chain couples TRBV5-8 to TRBJ2-7; the match to TRBD1 covers 7 bases. CDR3 length equals 13 residues. CDR1 and CDR2 from the germline V gene are SGHTS and YDEGEE. The V segment lost 3 bases and the J segment 3 bases; nucleotides outside the gene matches: 3. The chain's CDR3 is CASSYRDSYEQYF. The CDR3 DNA sequence: TGTGCCAGCAGCTACCGGGACAGCTACGAGCAGTACTTC.

The chain has TRBV7-9 and TRBJ2-6, with 7 positions matching TRBD1. The ends lost 7 bases at V and 2 bases at J; junction bases unmatched: 11. The CDR3 loop spans 17 amino acids. The germline gives CDR1 SEHNR, CDR2 FQNEAQ (reference sequence). Here the CDR3 DNA reads TGTGCCAGCAACAAGAAAATGACAGGGACTGGGGCCAACGTCCTGACTTTC. Protein product: CASNKKMTGTGANVLTF.

The chain links TRBV7-3 to TRBJ2-7; TRBD2 agrees at 7 bases. The CDR3 is made up of 13 amino acids. From germline, CDR1 is SGHTA and CDR2 FQGTGA. V was pared by 2 bases and J by 4 bases, with 2 bases of the junction left unmatched. The CDR3 coding sequence is TGTGCCAGCAGCTTAGTGGGAGGGTACGAGCAGTACTTC. Residues: CASSLVGGYEQYF.

This sequence joins TRBV13 and TRBJ2-1; 7 bases are shared with TRBD2. CDR1 is PRHDT and CDR2 is FYEKMQ in the germline V gene (reference sequence). Germline trimming cut 2 bases from V and 1 base from J; bases unmatched to any gene: 5. This CDR3 comprises 16 residues. CDR3 sequence: CASSLFAGESYNEQFF. The DNA of the CDR3 is TGTGCCAGCAGCTTATTTGCGGGGGAGTCCTACAATGAGCAGTTCTTC.

The chain carries TRBV6-1 and TRBJ1-5, with D perhaps TRBD1 (6 bases). The CDR3 is 15 residues long. Germline V lookup: CDR1 MNHNS, CDR2 SASEGT. V was shortened by 6 bases and J by 1 base, with 13 bases between the two germline ends. The CDR3 DNA reads TGTGCCAGCAGCCAACAGGGTGGGAGCAATCAGCCCCAGCATTTT. This encodes CASSQQGGSNQPQHF.

The genes are TRBV6-5 and TRBJ1-2, with D possibly being TRBD1 (5 bases). The CDR3 runs to 13 residues. Trimming stripped 6 bases from V and 2 bases from J, with 10 bases between. CDR1 and CDR2 from the germline V gene are MNHEY and SVGAGI. The CDR3 DNA follows: TGTGCCAGCAGGCAGACAGAAAACTATGGCTACACCTTC. Protein sequence: CASRQTENYGYTF.

The chain combines TRBV9 with TRBJ2-1; a weak D match, TRBD2 (5 bases). Germline V CDR1 and CDR2: SGDLS, YYNGEE. This CDR3 region has 15 residues. Trimming removed 0 bases from V and 1 base from J, with 8 bases in between. In nucleotides, the CDR3 is TGTGCCAGCAGCGTAGACCCGGGGTCCTACAATGAGCAGTTCTTC. Translated, it gives CASSVDPGSYNEQFF.

This clone was seen just once. The chain uses TRBV5-4 and TRBJ1-1; 7 bases agree with TRBD1. Germline V CDR1 and CDR2: SGHNT, YYREEE (reference sequence). The CDR3 runs to 16 residues. With 5 bases clipped from V and 6 bases from J, the junction kept 16 bases outside the gene matches. CDR3 residues: CASRGRRQGESPEAFF. The CDR3 DNA reads as TGTGCCAGCAGAGGCCGGAGACAGGGAGAGTCCCCTGAAGCTTTCTTT.

The chain has TRBV28 and TRBJ2-1; 7 bases agree with TRBD2. CDR1 MDHEN and CDR2 SYDVKM come from the germline V gene. Losses at the gene ends were 4 bases for V and 0 bases for J; bases not matched to a gene: 6. This CDR3 contains 16 residues. The CDR3: CASSSLAQSSYNEQFF. For the CDR3, the DNA is TGTGCCAGCAGTTCACTAGCGCAGAGCTCCTACAATGAGCAGTTCTTC.

As DNA, the CDR3 is TGTGCCAGCAGCCACAGGACAGACTATAATGAAAAACTGTTTTTT. The encoded protein is CASSHRTDYNEKLFF. This chain uses TRBV5-5 with TRBJ1-4, with TRBD1 as a possible D gene (6 bases). With 4 bases removed from V and 4 bases from J, the gap between germline ends came to 14 bases. CDR3 length equals 15 residues. In germline, CDR1 is SGHKS, CDR2 YYEKEE (reference sequence).

This chain joins TRBV6-1 and TRBJ2-7, with TRBD2 as a possible D gene (5 bases). CDR3 length: 14 residues. The V and J ends lost 1 base and 3 bases respectively, with 10 bases between them. The germline V gene encodes CDR1 MNHNS and CDR2 SASEGT. The CDR3: CASSEGPGIYEQYF. The CDR3 DNA sequence: TGTGCCAGCAGTGAAGGCCCGGGGATCTACGAGCAGTACTTC.

The J gene is TRBJ2-2, the V gene TRBV9; 8 bases align to TRBD1. There are 15 residues in the CDR3. Trimming at V came to 1 base and at J to 5 bases, leaving 4 bases not matched to a gene. CDR1 SGDLS and CDR2 YYNGEE come from the germline V gene. The CDR3 region is CASSVIQGATGELFF. CDR3 coding DNA: TGTGCCAGCAGCGTAATTCAGGGGGCGACCGGGGAGCTGTTTTTT.

The CDR3: CAWSQGRETQYF. In nucleotides, the CDR3 is TGTGCCTGGAGTCAGGGCAGGGAGACCCAGTACTTC. This chain joins TRBV30 and TRBJ2-5; D might be TRBD1 (5 bases). Trimming shortened V by 2 bases and J by 5 bases, and 9 bases separated the two germline ends. This CDR3 region has 12 residues. Germline CDR1 is GTSNPN and CDR2 is SVGIG (reference sequence).

The chain combines TRBV6-5 with TRBJ2-2; 8 nucleotides match TRBD1. CDR3 length equals 14 residues. The V gene's germline CDR1 is MNHEY and CDR2 SVGAGI. V shed 6 bases, J shed 4 bases, and the junction held 4 bases outside the gene matches. CDR3 amino acids: CASSQDRATGELFF. The CDR3 region has the DNA TGTGCCAGCAGCCAGGACAGGGCCACCGGGGAGCTGTTTTTT.

The chain joins TRBV10-3 to TRBJ1-1; D is ambiguous. The CDR3 sequence is 11 residues long. V was pared by 10 bases and J by 2 bases, with 8 bases between. The V gene's germline CDR1 is ENHRY and CDR2 SYGVKD. The CDR3 here is CATQSNTEAFF. CDR3 bases: TGTGCCACCCAATCAAACACTGAAGCTTTCTTT.

Points on this clone: This sample also contains other DNA sequences that code for the same CDR3. The V call is TRBV24-1, the J call TRBJ1-5; D gene uncertain. In germline, CDR1 is KGHDR, CDR2 SFDVKD. V lost 9 bases to trimming and J lost 2 bases, with 7 bases between them. The CDR3 has 12 residues. CDR3 nucleotide sequence: TGTGCCACCGGAACAGGCAATCAGCCCCAGCATTTT. This encodes CATGTGNQPQHF.